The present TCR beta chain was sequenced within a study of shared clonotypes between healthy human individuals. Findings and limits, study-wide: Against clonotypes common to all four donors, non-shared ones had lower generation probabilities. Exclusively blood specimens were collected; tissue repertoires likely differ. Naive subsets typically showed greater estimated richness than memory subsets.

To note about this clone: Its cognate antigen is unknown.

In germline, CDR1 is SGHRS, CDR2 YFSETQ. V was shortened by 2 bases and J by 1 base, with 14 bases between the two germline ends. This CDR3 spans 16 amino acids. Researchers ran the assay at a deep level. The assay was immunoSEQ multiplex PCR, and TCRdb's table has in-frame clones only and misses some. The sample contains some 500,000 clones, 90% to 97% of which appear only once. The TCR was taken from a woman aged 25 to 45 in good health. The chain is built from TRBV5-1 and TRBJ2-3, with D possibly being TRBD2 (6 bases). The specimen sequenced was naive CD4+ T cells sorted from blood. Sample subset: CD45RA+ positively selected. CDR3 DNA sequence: TGCGCCAGCAGCTTCGCGGGGCGGGAAGGCACAGATACGCAGTATTTT. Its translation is CASSFAGREGTDTQYF.